This TCR beta chain was retrieved from a study of blood T cell repertoires in COVID-19. Study information: Donors in the United States, Italy and Spain gave samples during acute or convalescent COVID-19. In each case, the material was cDNA or gDNA derived from T cells, B-cell-depleted T cells, or PBMCs.

The authors' processing: Reference gene primer amplification gave estimated nucleated cell counts. The table came from immunoSEQ multiplex PCR; TCRdb's copy has only in-frame clones and leaves some out. Clonal size and the V and J genes are those of that table, whereas D and trimming came from the DNA. The table includes approximately 150,000 clones, approximately 82% detected once. CDR1 and CDR2 (germline): MDHEN, SYDVKM. Trimming removed 6 bases from V and 0 bases from J, with 15 bases in between. CDR3 length equals 15 residues. Resolution of symptoms, clearance, or two negative PCRs was present in recovered Cohort 3 donors.

Sequencing was done on a sample of PBMCs or T cells enriched from blood (not recorded which). The TCR originated in a man between 60 and 75 years old who had recovered from COVID-19. V gene TRBV28 combines with J gene TRBJ2-7; possible D gene TRBD2, 6 bases. CDR3 DNA sequence: TGTGCCAGCAGCAAACCGGGACTCGACTCCTACGAGCAGTACTTC. It codes for CASSKPGLDSYEQYF.